This T cell receptor beta chain was recorded in a study of response to subunit inactivated influenza vaccine. In TCRdb, the RT-PCR reads were re-called with MiXCR into one record per CDR3 protein. This table holds around 530,000 distinct CDR3 sequences, 16% found once. Findings and limits, study-wide: It was the authors' suggestion that each seasonal influenza vaccination recruits few new T cells.

This clonotype was seen a handful of times. Antigen unknown. This CDR3 spans 14 amino acids. This TCR derives from a man aged 50-75 years who received an inactivated influenza vaccine. The sample in question was CD4+ T cells sorted from PBMCs, obtained around 25 months after vaccination. V usage is TRBV21-1 and J usage is TRBJ2-5; TRBD1 is the table's D call and was not checked against the DNA. TRBV21-1 has pseudogene status. As DNA, the CDR3 is TGTGCCAGCGACCCCTACAGGGAGCAAGAGACCCAGTACTTC. Residues: CASDPYREQETQYF.